This is a list of T cell receptor beta chains from one sample in a study of radiation and T cells in renal cell carcinoma. The protocol was immunoSEQ multiplex PCR, while the TCRdb copy is restricted to in-frame clones and leaves out a portion. The top ten hold 2.4% of the sample, which has about 77,000 clones, roughly 80% seen once. Specimen: blood, collected from a patient whose treatment included radiotherapy and nephrectomy. The origin of the receptors is a woman in her sixties with renal cell carcinoma. Both conserved end residues are part of each CDR3. A D gene is named only where the DNA matches it firmly. Rows may omit the clone size; those that give it use once, few, many or a size class.

D	V	J	size	DNA	CDR3
NA	TRBV7-7	TRBJ1-2	NA	TGTGCTAGCAGCGCCCAGAGCCAAGCGGTTTCGCGAAGGGGGGGCTACACCTTC	CASSAQSQAVSRRGGYTF
NA	TRBV5-4	TRBJ2-1	NA	TGTGCCAGCAGCCTACCCGGGACCAACAATGAGCAGTTCTTC	CASSLPGTNNEQFF
NA	TRBV5-1	TRBJ2-7	NA	TGCGCCAGCAGCTTGGAGCACGCAGGGGAAAGGTACGAGCAGTACTTC	CASSLEHAGERYEQYF
NA	TRBV29-1	TRBJ1-5	NA	TGCAGCGTTGTAGTAGAGAGCAATCAGCCCCAGCATTTT	CSVVVESNQPQHF
TRBD1	TRBV28	TRBJ1-4	NA	TGTGCCAGCAGTTTAGGACAGGCTAATGAAAAACTGTTTTTT	CASSLGQANEKLFF
NA	TRBV6-1	TRBJ2-1	NA	TGTGCCAGCAATTTCGGGGGCAATGAGCAGTTCTTC	CASNFGGNEQFF
NA	TRBV11-2	TRBJ2-7	NA	TGTGCCAGCAGCTTATCGCCCGGGAGCTCCTACGAGCAGTACTTC	CASSLSPGSSYEQYF
NA	TRBV11-2	TRBJ1-1	NA	TGTGCCAGCAGCAGAGGGGGGGTGAACACTGAAGCTTTCTTT	CASSRGGVNTEAFF
TRBD1	TRBV7-9	TRBJ2-5	NA	TGTGCCAGCAGCTTGGGACAGGGATTTTCCAGAGAGACCCAGTACTTC	CASSLGQGFSRETQYF
NA	TRBV10-3	TRBJ1-5	NA	TGTGCCATCAGTGAGTCACGGGGGCGACATCAGCCCCAGCATTTT	CAISESRGRHQPQHF
TRBD1	TRBV29-1	TRBJ2-6	once	TGCAGCGCTCATTTAAACCGGGACAGGACTTTATCGGGGGCCAACGTCCTGACTTTC	CSAHLNRDRTLSGANVLTF